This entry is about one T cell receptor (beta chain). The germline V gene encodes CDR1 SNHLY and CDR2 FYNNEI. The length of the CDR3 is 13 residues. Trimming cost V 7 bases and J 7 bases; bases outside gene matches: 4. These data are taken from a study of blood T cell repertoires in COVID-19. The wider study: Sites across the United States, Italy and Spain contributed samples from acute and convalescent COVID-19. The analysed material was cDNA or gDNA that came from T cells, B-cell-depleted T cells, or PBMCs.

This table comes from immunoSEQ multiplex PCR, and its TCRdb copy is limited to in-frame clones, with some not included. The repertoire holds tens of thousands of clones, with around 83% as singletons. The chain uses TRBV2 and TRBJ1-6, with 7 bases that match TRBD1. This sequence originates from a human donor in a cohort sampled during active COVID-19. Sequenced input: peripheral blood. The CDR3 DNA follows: TGTGCCAGCACTGGACAGGAGAATTCACCCCTCCACTTT. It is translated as CASTGQENSPLHF. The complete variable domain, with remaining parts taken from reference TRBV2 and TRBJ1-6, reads EPEVTQTPSHQVTQMGQEVILRCVPISNHLYFYWYRQILGQKVEFLVSFYNNEISEKSEIFDDQFSVERPDGSNFTLKIRSTKLEDSAMYFCASTGQENSPLHFGNGTRLTVT.